The T cell receptor beta chain under discussion was sequenced for a study of sequential checkpoint blockade in melanoma. Study in general: Arm A got nivolumab then ipilimumab; arm B the reverse, 1:1.

This clone is medium-sized (0.01 to 0.1%) within its sample. Assay: immunoSEQ multiplex PCR; the TCRdb copy retains only in-frame clones and omits some. Here the sample spans just over 9,000 clones, approximately 56% being singletons. V shed 5 bases and J shed 4 bases, with 8 bases lying between them. Germline-derived CDR1 and CDR2 are SEHNR and FQNEAQ (reference sequence). The length of the CDR3 is 12 residues. The treatment denotes: randomized to nivolumab then ipilimumab (arm A) or the reverse (arm B). No patient had prior DNA-damaging chemotherapy. From thawed PBMCs, live CD3+CD8+ cells negative for CD19 and CD56 were sorted.

The chain combines TRBV7-9 with TRBJ1-1; TRBD1 is a possible D gene (5 bases). Sequenced material: CD8+ T cells sorted from blood (inferred from file names), taken from a patient given nivolumab and ipilimumab in sequence. This sequence was found in a human donor with melanoma. CDR3 in DNA: TGTGCCAGCAGCCAGGGCAGCACTGAAGCTTTCTTT. Its translation is CASSQGSTEAFF.